Shown below are 11 T cell receptor beta chains from a single sample sequenced in a study of breast tumors, draining lymph nodes, adjacent tissues. One entry per CDR3 protein, called by TCRdb with MiXCR from the multiplex PCR reads. The sample lists about 15,000 distinct CDR3 sequences; around half were seen once. The sequenced sample was tumor-adjacent breast tissue. These receptors were collected from a female donor with breast cancer. Some clones in this sample may be carry-over from other donors' samples.

This clonotype was seen ten or more times. One base away lies a much larger clone, so this may be a sequencing read error. The chain uses TRBV5-8 and TRBJ2-7; 7 bases are a match to TRBD1. The CDR3 consists of 14 residues. CDR1 is SGHTS, CDR2 YDEGEE, per germline. Trimming at V came to 2 bases and at J to 5 bases, leaving 7 bases not matched to a gene. The CDR3 coding sequence is TGTGCCAGCAGCTTAAAGGGGGCTCGGAACGAGCAGTACTTC. It is translated as CASSLKGARNEQYF. Drawing the rest from reference TRBV5-8 and TRBJ2-7, the complete variable domain is EAGVTQSPTHLIKTRGQQATLRCSPISGHTSVYWYQQALGLGLQFLLWYDEGEERNRGNFPPRFSGRQFPNYSSELNVNALELEDSALYLCASSLKGARNEQYFGPGTRLTVT.

V is TRBV30 and J is TRBJ1-1; 11 nucleotides match TRBD1. The J segment lost 4 bases and the V segment lost 2 bases, leaving 6 bases of the junction unmatched. The CDR3 spans 15 residues. CDR1 GTSNPN and CDR2 SVGIG come from the germline V gene (reference sequence). The CDR3: CAWSRGGTGGTEAFF. The CDR3 nucleotides read TGTGCCTGGAGTCGAGGCGGGACAGGGGGCACTGAAGCTTTCTTT.

This clonotype has a count of ten or more. The chain links TRBV9 to TRBJ2-1, with D unresolved. In germline, CDR1 is SGDLS, CDR2 YYNGEE. The CDR3 loop spans 13 amino acids. Trimming removed 0 bases at V and 6 bases at J, with 7 bases between. The CDR3: CASSVGFPNEQFF. CDR3 bases: TGTGCCAGCAGCGTAGGATTCCCCAATGAGCAGTTCTTC.

This rearrangement joins TRBV20-1 to TRBJ1-2; 9 bases are shared with TRBD1. CDR1 is DFQATT and CDR2 is SNEGSKA in the germline V gene (reference sequence). Trimming at V came to 6 bases and at J to 6 bases, leaving 11 bases not matched to a gene. This CDR3 region has 14 residues. DNA for the CDR3: TGCAGTGCAACACTCCCTGGGACAGGGCATGGCTACACCTTC. Its protein product is CSATLPGTGHGYTF.

The sample holds many counts of this clonotype. The chain combines TRBV18 with TRBJ2-1, with 9 bases lining up with TRBD1. V was pared by 5 bases and J by 6 bases, with 5 bases of the junction left unmatched. Per germline, CDR1 KGHSH and CDR2 LQKENI. The CDR3 loop spans 14 amino acids. CDR3 coding DNA: TGTGCCAGCTCAACCGGGACAGGGCCCAATGAGCAGTTCTTC. Its translation is CASSTGTGPNEQFF.

The J gene is TRBJ2-7, the V gene TRBV20-1; either TRBD1 or TRBD2 may supply D (5 bases each). Trimming took 3 bases from V and 5 from J, leaving 17 bases between them. This CDR3 spans 14 amino acids. CDR1 and CDR2 (germline): DFQATT, SNEGSKA (reference sequence). CDR3 DNA: TGCAGTGCTAGCCAGGGAGAGTTAATTGACGAGCAGTACTTC. Amino acid sequence: CSASQGELIDEQYF.

This clonotype ranks as medium-sized (0.01 to 0.1%). V is TRBV5-6 and J is TRBJ1-2; 9 positions agree with TRBD1. After removal of 3 bases from V and 3 bases from J, the junction contained 3 bases not matched to a gene. CDR3 length: 14 residues. Germline values: CDR1 SGHDT, CDR2 YYEEEE. The CDR3 bases are TGTGCCAGCAGCTGGGACAGGGTTGACTATGGCTACACCTTC. Residues: CASSWDRVDYGYTF.

This clonotype has a count of ten or more. The chain uses TRBV11-3 and TRBJ2-1; D is undetermined. The germline CDR1 and CDR2 sequences are SGHNT and YENEEA. Between the trimmed V and J ends, which lost 1 base and 7 bases, there was a span of 11 bases. The CDR3 is made up of 14 amino acids. The CDR3 loop reads CASSLGRSSNEQFF. CDR3 coding DNA: TGTGCCAGCAGCTTAGGCCGGAGTTCGAATGAGCAGTTCTTC. Looking up the rest from reference TRBV11-3 and TRBJ2-1 gives the full variable domain: EAGVVQSPRYKIIEKKQPVAFWCNPISGHNTLYWYLQNLGQGPELLIRYENEEAVDDSQLPKDRFSAERLKGVDSTLKIQPAELGDSAVYLCASSLGRSSNEQFFGPGTRLTVL.

V gene TRBV15 combines with J gene TRBJ1-2; unclear D gene. The CDR3 is 14 residues long. CDR1 LNHNV and CDR2 YYDKDF come from the germline V gene (reference sequence). With 0 bases removed from V and 5 bases from J, the gap between germline ends came to 10 bases. CDR3 region: CATSREGRQYGYTF. In nucleotides, the CDR3 is TGTGCCACCAGCAGAGAAGGAAGGCAGTATGGCTACACCTTC.

The chain is built from TRBV5-1 and TRBJ2-7; perhaps TRBD2 as D (6 bases). Trimming cost V 0 bases and J 0 bases, with 7 bases left between them. This CDR3 is 14 amino acids long. Germline CDR1 SGHRS, CDR2 YFSETQ. CDR3 in amino acids: CASSLGGNSYEQYF. The DNA for the CDR3 is TGCGCCAGCAGCTTGGGCGGGAACTCCTACGAGCAGTACTTC. The variable domain in full, with the rest retrieved from reference TRBV5-1 and TRBJ2-7, is KAGVTQTPRYLIKTRGQQVTLSCSPISGHRSVSWYQQTPGQGLQFLFEYFSETQRNKGNFPGRFSGRQFSNSRSEMNVSTLELGDSALYLCASSLGGNSYEQYFGPGTRLTVT.

The J gene is TRBJ2-3, the V gene TRBV7-2, with 11 bases matching TRBD2. With 5 bases clipped from V and 3 bases from J, the junction kept 7 bases outside the gene matches. CDR3 size: 16 residues. Germline lookup yields CDR1 SGHTA and CDR2 FQGNSA. CDR3 residues: CASSTGTSGLTDTQYF. CDR3 in DNA: TGTGCCAGCAGCACCGGGACTAGCGGTTTAACAGATACGCAGTATTTT.